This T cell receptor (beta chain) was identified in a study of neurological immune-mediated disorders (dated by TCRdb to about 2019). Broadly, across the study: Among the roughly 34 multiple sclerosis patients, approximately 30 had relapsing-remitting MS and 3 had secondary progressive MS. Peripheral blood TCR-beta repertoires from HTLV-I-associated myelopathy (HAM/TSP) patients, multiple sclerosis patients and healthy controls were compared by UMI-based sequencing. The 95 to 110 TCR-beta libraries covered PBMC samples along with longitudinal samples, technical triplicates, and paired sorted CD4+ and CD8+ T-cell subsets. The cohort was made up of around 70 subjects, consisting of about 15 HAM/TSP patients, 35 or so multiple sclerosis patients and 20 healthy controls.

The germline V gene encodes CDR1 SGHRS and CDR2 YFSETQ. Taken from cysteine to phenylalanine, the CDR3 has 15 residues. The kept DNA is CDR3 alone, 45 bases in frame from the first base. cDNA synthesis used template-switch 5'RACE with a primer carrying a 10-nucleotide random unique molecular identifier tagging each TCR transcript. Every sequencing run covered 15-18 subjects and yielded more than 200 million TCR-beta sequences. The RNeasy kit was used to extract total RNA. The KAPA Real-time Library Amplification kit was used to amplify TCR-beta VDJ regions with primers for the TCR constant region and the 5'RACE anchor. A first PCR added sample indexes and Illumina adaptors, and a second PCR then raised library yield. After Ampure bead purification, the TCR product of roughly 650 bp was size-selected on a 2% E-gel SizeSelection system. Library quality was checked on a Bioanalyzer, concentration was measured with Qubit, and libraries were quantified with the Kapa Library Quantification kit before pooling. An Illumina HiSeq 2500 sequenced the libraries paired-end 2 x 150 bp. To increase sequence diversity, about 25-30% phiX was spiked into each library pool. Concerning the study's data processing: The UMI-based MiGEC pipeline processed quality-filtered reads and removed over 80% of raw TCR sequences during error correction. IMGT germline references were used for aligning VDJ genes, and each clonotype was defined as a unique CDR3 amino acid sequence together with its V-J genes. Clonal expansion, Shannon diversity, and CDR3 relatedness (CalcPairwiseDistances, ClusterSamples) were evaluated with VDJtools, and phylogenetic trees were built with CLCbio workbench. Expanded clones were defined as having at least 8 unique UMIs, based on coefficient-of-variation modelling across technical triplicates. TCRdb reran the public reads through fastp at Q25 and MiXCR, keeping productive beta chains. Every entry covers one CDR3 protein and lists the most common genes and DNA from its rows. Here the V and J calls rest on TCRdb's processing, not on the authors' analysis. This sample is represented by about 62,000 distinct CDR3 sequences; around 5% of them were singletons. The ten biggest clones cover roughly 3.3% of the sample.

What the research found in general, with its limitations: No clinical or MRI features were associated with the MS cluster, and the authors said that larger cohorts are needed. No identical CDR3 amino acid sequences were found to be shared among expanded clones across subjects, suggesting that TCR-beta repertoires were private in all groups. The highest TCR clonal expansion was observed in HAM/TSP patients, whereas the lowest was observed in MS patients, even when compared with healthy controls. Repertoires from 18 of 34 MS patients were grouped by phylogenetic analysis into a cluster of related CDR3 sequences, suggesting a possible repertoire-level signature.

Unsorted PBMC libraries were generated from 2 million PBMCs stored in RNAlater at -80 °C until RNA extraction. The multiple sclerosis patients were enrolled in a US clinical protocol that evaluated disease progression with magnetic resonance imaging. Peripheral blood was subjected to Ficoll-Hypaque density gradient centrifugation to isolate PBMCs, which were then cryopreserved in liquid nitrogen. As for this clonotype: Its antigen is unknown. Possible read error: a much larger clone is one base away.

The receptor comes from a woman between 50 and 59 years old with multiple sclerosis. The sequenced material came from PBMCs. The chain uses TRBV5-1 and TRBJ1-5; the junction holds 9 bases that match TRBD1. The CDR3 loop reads CASSLGDRENQPQNF. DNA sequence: TGCGCCAGCAGCTTGGGGGACAGGGAAAATCAGCCCCAGAATTTT.